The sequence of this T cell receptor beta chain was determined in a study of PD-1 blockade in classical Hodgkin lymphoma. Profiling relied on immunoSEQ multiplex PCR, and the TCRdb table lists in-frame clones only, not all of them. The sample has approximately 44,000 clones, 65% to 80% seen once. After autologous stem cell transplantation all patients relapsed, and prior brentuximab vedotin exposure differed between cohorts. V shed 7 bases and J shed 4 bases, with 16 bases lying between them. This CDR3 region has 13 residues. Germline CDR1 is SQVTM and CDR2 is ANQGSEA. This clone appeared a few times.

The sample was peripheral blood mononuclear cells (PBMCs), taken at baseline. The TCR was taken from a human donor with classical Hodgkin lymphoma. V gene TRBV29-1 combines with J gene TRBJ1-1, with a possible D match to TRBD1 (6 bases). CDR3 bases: TGCAGCGCCCGAAGGCAGGGGCGCACTGAAGCTTTCTTT. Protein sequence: CSARRQGRTEAFF.